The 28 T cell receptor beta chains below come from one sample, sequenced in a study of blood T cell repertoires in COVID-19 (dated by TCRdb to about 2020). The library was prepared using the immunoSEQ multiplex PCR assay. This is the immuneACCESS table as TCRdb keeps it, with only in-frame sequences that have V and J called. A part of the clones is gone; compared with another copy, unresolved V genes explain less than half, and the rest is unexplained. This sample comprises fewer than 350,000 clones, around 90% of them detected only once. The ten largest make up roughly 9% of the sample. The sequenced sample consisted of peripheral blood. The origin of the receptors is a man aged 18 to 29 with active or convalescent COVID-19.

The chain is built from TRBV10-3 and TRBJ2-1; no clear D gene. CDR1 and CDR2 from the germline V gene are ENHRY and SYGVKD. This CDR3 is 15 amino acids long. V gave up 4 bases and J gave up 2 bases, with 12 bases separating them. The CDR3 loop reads CAISGGADTYNEQFF. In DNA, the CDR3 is TGTGCCATCAGTGGAGGCGCTGATACCTACAATGAGCAGTTCTTC.

The chain's CDR3 is CASSQEGLAKDTQYF. The DNA for the CDR3 is TGTGCCAGCAGCCAAGAAGGATTAGCGAAAGATACGCAGTATTTT. This chain links TRBV3-1 (or the pseudogene TRBV3-2) with TRBJ2-3; D might be TRBD2 (5 bases). Germline lookup yields CDR1 LGHDT and CDR2 YNNKEL (reference sequence). The length of the CDR3 is 15 residues. V was pared by 0 bases and J by 5 bases, with 12 bases between.

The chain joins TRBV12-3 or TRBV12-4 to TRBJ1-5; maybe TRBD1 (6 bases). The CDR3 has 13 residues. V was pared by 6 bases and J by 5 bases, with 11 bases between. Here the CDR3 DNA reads TGTGCCAGCAGACCACAGGGAGATCAGCCCCAGCATTTT. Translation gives CASRPQGDQPQHF.

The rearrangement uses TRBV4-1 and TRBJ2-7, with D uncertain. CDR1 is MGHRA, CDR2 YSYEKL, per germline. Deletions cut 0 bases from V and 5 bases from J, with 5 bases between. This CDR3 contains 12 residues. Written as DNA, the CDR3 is TGCGCCAGCAGCCAAGATCTCCACGAGCAGTACTTC. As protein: CASSQDLHEQYF.

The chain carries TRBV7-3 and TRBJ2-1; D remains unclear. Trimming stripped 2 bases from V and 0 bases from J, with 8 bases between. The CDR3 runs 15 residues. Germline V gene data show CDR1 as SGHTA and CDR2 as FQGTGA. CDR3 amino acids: CASSLVASSYNEQFF. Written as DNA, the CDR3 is TGTGCCAGCAGCTTAGTTGCGAGCTCCTACAATGAGCAGTTCTTC.

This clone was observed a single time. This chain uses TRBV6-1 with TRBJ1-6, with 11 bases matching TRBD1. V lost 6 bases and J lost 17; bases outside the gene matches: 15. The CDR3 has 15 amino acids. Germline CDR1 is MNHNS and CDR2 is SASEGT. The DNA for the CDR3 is TGTGCCAGCAGACTCTCCGGGACAGGGGGTCTGGAAGTCCACTTT. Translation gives CASRLSGTGGLEVHF.

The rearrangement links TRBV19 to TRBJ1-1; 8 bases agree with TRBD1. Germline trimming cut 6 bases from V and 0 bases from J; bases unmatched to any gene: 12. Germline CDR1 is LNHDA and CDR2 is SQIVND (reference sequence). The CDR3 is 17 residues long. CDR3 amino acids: CASSTLVGQGLNTEAFF. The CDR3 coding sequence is TGTGCCAGTAGCACCTTGGTCGGACAGGGATTGAACACTGAAGCTTTCTTT.

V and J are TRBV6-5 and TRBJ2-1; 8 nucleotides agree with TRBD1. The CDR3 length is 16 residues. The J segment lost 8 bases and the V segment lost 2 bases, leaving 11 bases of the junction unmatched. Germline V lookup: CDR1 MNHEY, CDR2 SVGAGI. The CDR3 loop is CASSYRGTGVRDEQFF. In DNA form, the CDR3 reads TGTGCCAGCAGTTACAGAGGGACAGGTGTCCGGGATGAGCAGTTCTTC.

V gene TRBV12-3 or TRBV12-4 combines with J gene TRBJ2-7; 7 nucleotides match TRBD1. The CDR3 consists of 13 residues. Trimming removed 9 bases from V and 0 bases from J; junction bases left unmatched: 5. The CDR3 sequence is CASGQATSYEQYF. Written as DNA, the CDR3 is TGTGCCAGTGGACAGGCGACCTCCTACGAGCAGTACTTC.

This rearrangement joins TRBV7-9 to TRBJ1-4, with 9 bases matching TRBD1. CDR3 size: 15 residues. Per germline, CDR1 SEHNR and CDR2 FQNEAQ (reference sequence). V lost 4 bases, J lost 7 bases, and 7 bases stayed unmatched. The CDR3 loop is CASSYTGGTIEKLFF. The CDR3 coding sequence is TGTGCCAGCAGCTACACAGGGGGCACGATTGAAAAACTGTTTTTT.

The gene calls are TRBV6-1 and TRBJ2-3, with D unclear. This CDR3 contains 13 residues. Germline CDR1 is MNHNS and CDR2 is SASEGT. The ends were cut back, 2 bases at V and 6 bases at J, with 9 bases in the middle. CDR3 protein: CASSENWRDTQYF. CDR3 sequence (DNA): TGTGCCAGCAGTGAAAACTGGCGGGATACGCAGTATTTT.

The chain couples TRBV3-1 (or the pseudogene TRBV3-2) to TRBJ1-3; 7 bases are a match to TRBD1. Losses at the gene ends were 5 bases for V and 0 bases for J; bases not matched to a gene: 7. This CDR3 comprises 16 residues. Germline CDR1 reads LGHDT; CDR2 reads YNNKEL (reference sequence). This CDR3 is CASSSPGQLSGNTIYF. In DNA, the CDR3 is TGTGCCAGCAGCTCTCCGGGACAGCTCTCTGGAAACACCATATATTTT.

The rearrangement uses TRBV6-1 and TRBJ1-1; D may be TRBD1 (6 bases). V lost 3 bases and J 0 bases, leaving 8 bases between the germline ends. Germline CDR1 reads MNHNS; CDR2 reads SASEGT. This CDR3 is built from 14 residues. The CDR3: CASSEWTVNTEAFF. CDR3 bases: TGTGCCAGCAGTGAGTGGACAGTGAACACTGAAGCTTTCTTT.

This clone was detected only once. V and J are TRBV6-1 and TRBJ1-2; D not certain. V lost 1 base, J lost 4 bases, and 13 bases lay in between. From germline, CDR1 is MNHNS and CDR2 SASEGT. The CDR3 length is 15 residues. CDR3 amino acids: CASSEDRADVYGYTF. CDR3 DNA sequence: TGTGCCAGCAGTGAAGACAGAGCAGATGTCTATGGCTACACCTTC.

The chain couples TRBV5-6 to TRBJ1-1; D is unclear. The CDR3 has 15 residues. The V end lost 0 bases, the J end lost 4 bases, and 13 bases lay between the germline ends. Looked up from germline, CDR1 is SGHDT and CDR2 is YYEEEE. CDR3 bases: TGTGCCAGCAGCTTGGGAGTTGGGGAGTTCACTGAAGCTTTCTTT. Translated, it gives CASSLGVGEFTEAFF.

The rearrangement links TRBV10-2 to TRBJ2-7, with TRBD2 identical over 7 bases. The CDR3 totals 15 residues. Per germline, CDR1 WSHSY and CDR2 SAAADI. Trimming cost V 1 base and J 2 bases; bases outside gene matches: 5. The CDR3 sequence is CASSELASGPYEQYF. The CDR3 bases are TGCGCCAGCAGTGAGTTGGCTAGCGGACCCTACGAGCAGTACTTC.

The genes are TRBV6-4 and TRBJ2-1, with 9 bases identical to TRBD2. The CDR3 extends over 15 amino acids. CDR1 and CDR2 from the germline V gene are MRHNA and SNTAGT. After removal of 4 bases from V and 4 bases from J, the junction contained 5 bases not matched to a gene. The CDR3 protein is CASSVEAGGYNEQFF. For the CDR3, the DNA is TGTGCCAGCAGTGTGGAAGCGGGGGGTTACAATGAGCAGTTCTTC.

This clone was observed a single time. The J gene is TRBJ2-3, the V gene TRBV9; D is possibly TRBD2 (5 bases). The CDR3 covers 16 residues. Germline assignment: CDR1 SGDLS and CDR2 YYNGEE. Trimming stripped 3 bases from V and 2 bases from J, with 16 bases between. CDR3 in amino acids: CASSEEPDFFTDTQYF. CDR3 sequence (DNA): TGTGCCAGCAGCGAAGAACCGGACTTTTTCACAGATACGCAGTATTTT.

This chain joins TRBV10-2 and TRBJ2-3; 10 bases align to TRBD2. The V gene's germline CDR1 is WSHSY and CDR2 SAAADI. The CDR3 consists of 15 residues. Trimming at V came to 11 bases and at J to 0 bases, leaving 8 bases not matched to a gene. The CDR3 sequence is CAGRQAGGSTDTQYF. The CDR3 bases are TGCGCCGGACGGCAAGCGGGGGGGAGCACAGATACGCAGTATTTT.

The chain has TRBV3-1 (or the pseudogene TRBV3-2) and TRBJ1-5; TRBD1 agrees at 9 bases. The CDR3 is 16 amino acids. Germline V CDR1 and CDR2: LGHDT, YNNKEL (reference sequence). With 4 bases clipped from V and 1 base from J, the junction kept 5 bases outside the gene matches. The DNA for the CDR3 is TGTGCCAGCAGCCCAGGGACAGGGCGCAGCAATCAGCCCCAGCATTTT. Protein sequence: CASSPGTGRSNQPQHF.

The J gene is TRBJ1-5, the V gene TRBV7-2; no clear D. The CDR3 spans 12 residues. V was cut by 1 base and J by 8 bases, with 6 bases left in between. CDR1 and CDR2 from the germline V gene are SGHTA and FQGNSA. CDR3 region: CASSLGLEPQHF. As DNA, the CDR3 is TGTGCCAGCAGCTTAGGGCTTGAGCCCCAGCATTTT.

The DNA of the CDR3 is TGTGCCAGCATTAATAGCGGGGGCCCCTACAATGAGCAGTTCTTC. It specifies CASINSGGPYNEQFF. The chain employs TRBV27 and TRBJ2-1; 9 bases map to TRBD2. The trim removed 7 bases at V and 2 bases at J, leaving 6 bases unmatched. In germline, CDR1 is MNHEY, CDR2 SMNVEV (reference sequence). The CDR3 has 15 amino acids.

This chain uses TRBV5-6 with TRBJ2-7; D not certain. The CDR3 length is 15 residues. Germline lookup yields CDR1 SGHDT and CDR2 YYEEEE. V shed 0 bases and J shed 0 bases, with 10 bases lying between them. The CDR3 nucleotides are TGTGCCAGCAGCTTGGTGGGCAGTAGCTCCTACGAGCAGTACTTC. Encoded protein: CASSLVGSSSYEQYF. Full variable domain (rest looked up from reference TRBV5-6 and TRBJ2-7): DAGVTQSPTHLIKTRGQQVTLRCSPKSGHDTVSWYQQALGQGPQFIFQYYEEEERQRGNFPDRFSGHQFPNYSSELNVNALLLGDSALYLCASSLVGSSSYEQYFGPGTRLTVT.

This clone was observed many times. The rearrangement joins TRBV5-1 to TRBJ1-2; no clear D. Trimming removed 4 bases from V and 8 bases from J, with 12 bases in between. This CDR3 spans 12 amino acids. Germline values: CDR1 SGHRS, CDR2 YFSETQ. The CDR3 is CASSPDSGGYTF. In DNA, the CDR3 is TGCGCCAGCAGCCCCGACTCCGGCGGCTACACCTTC. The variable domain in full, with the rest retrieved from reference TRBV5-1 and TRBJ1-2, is KAGVTQTPRYLIKTRGQQVTLSCSPISGHRSVSWYQQTPGQGLQFLFEYFSETQRNKGNFPGRFSGRQFSNSRSEMNVSTLELGDSALYLCASSPDSGGYTFGSGTRLTVV.

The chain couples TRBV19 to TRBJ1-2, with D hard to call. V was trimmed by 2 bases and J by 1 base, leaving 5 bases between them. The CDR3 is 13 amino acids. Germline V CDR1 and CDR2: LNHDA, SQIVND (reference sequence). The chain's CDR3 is CASSINSNYGYTF. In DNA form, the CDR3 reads TGTGCCAGTAGTATAAACAGTAACTATGGCTACACCTTC.

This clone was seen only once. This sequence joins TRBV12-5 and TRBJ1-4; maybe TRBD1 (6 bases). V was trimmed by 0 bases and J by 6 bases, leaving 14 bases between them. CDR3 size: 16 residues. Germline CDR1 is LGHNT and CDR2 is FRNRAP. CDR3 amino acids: CASGLVLETGDEKLFF. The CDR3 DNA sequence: TGTGCTAGTGGTTTGGTACTGGAGACAGGTGATGAAAAACTGTTTTTT.

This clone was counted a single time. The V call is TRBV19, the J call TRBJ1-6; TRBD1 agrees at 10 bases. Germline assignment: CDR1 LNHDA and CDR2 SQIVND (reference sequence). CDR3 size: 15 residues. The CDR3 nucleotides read TGTGCTACAGGGACAGGGGAGTCCTATAATTCACCCCTCCACTTT. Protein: CATGTGESYNSPLHF.

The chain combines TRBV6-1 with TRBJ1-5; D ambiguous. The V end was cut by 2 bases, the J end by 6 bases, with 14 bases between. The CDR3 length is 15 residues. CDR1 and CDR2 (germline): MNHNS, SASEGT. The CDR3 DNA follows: TGTGCCAGCAGTGAAATGGGTACCTCGGGTCAGCCCCAGCATTTT. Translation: CASSEMGTSGQPQHF.